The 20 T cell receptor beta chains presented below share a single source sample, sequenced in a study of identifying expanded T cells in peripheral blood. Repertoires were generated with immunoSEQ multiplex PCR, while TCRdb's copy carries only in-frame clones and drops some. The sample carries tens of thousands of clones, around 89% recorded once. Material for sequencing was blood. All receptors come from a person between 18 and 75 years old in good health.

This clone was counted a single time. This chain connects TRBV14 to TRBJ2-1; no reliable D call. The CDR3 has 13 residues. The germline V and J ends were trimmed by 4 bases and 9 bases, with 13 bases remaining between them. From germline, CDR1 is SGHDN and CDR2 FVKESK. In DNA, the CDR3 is TGTGCCAGCAGCCCAAGGGTGGGCGGTGAGCAGTTCTTC. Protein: CASSPRVGGEQFF.

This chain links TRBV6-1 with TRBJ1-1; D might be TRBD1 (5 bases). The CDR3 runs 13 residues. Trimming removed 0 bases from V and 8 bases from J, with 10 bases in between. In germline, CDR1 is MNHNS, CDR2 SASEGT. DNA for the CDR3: TGTGCCAGCAGTGAAGCGAGGGGCGGCGAAGCTTTCTTT. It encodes CASSEARGGEAFF.

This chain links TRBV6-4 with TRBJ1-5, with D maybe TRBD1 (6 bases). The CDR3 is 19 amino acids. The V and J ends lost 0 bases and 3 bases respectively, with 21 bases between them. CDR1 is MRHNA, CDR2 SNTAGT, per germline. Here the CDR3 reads CASSDSDHRAGGFNQPQHF. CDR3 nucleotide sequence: TGTGCCAGCAGTGACTCGGACCACAGGGCTGGGGGATTCAATCAGCCCCAGCATTTT.

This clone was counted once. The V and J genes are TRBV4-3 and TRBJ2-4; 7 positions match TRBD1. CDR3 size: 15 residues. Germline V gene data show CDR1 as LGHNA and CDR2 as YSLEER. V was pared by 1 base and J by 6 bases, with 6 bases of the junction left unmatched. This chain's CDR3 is CASSQAGRQGNIQYF. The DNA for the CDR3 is TGCGCCAGCAGCCAAGCGGGCCGACAGGGAAACATTCAGTACTTC.

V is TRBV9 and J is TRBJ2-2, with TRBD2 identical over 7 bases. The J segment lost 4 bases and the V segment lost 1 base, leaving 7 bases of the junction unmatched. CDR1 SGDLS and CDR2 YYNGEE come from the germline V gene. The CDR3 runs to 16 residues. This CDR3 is CASSVRGLAATGELFF. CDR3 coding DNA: TGTGCCAGCAGCGTAAGGGGCCTAGCGGCCACCGGGGAGCTGTTTTTT.

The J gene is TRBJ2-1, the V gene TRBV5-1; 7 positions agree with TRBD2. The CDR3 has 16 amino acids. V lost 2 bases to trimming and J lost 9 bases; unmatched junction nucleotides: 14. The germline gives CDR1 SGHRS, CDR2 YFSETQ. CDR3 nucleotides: TGCGCCAGCAGCTTAGGTCGGGCTAGCGGTTACTCTGAGCAGTTCTTC. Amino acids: CASSLGRASGYSEQFF.

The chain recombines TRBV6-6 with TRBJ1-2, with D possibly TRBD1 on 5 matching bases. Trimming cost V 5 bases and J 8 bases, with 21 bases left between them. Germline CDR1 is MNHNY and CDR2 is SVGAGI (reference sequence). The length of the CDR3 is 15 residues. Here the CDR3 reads CASSSRPGGGYGYTF. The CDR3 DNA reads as TGTGCCAGCAGTAGTCGTCCGGGGGGAGGTTACGGCTACACCTTC.

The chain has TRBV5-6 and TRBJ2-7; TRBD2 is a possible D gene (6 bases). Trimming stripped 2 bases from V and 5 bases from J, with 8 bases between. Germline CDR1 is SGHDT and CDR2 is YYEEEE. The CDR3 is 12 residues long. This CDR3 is CASSFGGHEQYF. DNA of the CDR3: TGTGCCAGCAGCTTCGGGGGTCACGAGCAGTACTTC.

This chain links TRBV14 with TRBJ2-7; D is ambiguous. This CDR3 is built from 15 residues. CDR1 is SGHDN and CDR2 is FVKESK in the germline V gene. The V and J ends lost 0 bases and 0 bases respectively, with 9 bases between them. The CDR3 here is CASSQEGRFSYEQYF. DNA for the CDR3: TGTGCCAGCAGCCAAGAAGGGCGGTTCTCCTACGAGCAGTACTTC.

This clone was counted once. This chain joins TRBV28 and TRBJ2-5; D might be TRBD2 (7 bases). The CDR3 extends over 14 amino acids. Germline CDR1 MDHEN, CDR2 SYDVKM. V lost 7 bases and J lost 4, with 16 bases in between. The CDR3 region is CASKIRGAGETQYF. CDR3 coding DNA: TGTGCCAGCAAAATTCGGGGGGCGGGAGAGACCCAGTACTTC.

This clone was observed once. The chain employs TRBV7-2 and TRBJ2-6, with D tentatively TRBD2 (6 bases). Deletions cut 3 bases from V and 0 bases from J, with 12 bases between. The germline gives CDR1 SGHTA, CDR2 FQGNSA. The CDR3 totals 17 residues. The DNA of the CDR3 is TGTGCCAGCAGCTTTTCGGGACTCATCTCTGGGGCCAACGTCCTGACTTTC. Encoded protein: CASSFSGLISGANVLTF. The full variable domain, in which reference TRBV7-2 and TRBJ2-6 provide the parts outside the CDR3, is GAGVSQSPSNKVTEKGKDVELRCDPISGHTALYWYRQSLGQGLEFLIYFQGNSAPDKSGLPSDRFSAERTGGSVSTLTIQRTQQEDSAVYLCASSFSGLISGANVLTFGAGSRLTVL.

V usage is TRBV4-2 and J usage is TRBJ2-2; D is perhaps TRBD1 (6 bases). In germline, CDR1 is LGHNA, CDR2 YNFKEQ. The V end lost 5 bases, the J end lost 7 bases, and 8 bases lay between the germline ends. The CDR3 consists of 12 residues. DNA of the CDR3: TGTGCCAGCAGCTCAGGGGACGGGGAGCTGTTTTTT. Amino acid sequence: CASSSGDGELFF.

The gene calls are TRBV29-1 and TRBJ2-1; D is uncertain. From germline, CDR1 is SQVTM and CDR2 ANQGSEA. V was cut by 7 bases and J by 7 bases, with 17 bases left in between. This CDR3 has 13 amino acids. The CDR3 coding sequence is TGCAGCGGGCTCACGGCTAGGCGGAATGAGCAGTTCTTC. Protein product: CSGLTARRNEQFF.

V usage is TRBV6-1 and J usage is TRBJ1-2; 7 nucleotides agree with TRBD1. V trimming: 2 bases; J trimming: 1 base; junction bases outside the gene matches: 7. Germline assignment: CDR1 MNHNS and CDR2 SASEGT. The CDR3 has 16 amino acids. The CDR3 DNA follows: TGTGCCAGCAGTGAAAAAGGGACAGCCTTTAACTATGGCTACACCTTC. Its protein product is CASSEKGTAFNYGYTF.

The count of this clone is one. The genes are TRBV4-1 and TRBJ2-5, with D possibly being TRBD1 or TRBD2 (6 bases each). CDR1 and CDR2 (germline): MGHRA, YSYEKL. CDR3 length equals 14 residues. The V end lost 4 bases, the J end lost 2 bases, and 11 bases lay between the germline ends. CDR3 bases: TGCGCCAGCAGCCGCAAGGGGGGACAAGAGACCCAGTACTTC. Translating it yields CASSRKGGQETQYF.

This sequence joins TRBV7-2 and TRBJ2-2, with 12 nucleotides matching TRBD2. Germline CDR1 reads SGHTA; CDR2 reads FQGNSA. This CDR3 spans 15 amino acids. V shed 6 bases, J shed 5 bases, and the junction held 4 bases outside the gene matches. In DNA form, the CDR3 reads TGTGCCAGCAGTAGGGGGACTAGCGGGACCGGGGAGCTGTTTTTT. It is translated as CASSRGTSGTGELFF.

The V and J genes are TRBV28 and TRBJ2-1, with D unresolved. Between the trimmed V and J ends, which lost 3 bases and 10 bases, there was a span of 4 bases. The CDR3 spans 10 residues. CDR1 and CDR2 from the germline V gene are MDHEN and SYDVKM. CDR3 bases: TGTGCCAGCAGTTTGGAGGAGCAGTTCTTC. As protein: CASSLEEQFF.

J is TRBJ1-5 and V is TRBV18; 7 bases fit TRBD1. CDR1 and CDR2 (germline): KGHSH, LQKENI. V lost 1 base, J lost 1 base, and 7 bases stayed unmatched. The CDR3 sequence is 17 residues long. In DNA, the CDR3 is TGTGCCAGCTCACCACGGGCAGGGGGTGGAAGCAATCAGCCCCAGCATTTT. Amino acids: CASSPRAGGGSNQPQHF.

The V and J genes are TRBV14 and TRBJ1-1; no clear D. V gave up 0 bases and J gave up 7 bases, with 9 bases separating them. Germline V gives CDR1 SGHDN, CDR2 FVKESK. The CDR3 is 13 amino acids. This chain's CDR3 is CASSQEEHLEAFF. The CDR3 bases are TGTGCCAGCAGCCAAGAGGAACACCTTGAAGCTTTCTTT.

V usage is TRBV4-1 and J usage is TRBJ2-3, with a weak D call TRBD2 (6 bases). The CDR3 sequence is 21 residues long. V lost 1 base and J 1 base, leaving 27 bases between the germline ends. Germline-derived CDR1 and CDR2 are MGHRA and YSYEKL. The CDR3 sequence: CASSQGGSSVLAGWGTDTQYF. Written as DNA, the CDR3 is TGCGCCAGCAGCCAAGGGGGGTCGTCGGTCTTGGCGGGGTGGGGCACAGATACGCAGTATTTT.